Listed here are 4 T cell receptor beta chains from one sample, sequenced in a study of T cell responses to AZD1222 COVID-19 vaccine. The protocol was immunoSEQ multiplex PCR, while the TCRdb copy is restricted to in-frame clones and leaves out a portion. The sample carries about 140,000 clones, 70% to 90% recorded once. Sample: peripheral blood, taken on day 0 of AZD1222 vaccination. The receptors derive from an adult in good health.

J is TRBJ1-2 and V is TRBV19; 10 bases are shared with TRBD1. Trimming at V came to 7 bases and at J to 0 bases, leaving 5 bases not matched to a gene. CDR1 is LNHDA, CDR2 SQIVND, per germline (reference sequence). The CDR3 contains 15 residues. The CDR3 reads CASTPGTGANYGYTF. DNA for the CDR3: TGTGCCAGTACCCCCGGGACAGGGGCTAACTATGGCTACACCTTC.

The table lists this clone with a count of one. The J gene is TRBJ2-7, the V gene TRBV11-3; no definite D call. V lost 0 bases, J lost 3 bases, and 12 bases lay in between. CDR3 length: 15 residues. Per the germline V gene, CDR1 is SGHNT and CDR2 is YENEEA. In DNA form, the CDR3 reads TGTGCCAGCAGCTTAGAGGGCTACCTTGGCTACGAGCAGTACTTC. Residues: CASSLEGYLGYEQYF.

The gene calls are TRBV9 and TRBJ1-3; D not resolved. Germline assignment: CDR1 SGDLS and CDR2 YYNGEE. The CDR3 totals 13 residues. The germline V and J ends were trimmed by 3 bases and 2 bases, with 6 bases remaining between them. As DNA, the CDR3 is TGTGCCAGCAGCGCGCGGACTGGAAACACCATATATTTT. The encoded protein is CASSARTGNTIYF.

The J gene is TRBJ1-6, the V gene TRBV28; D is unclear. The CDR3 contains 12 residues. Germline V lookup: CDR1 MDHEN, CDR2 SYDVKM. Trimming removed 4 bases at V and 5 bases at J, with 3 bases between. The CDR3 nucleotides read TGTGCCAGCAGTTACGATAATTCACCCCTCCACTTT. This sequence encodes CASSYDNSPLHF. The complete variable domain, with remaining parts taken from reference TRBV28 and TRBJ1-6, reads DVKVTQSSRYLVKRTGEKVFLECVQDMDHENMFWYRQDPGLGLRLIYFSYDVKMKEKGDIPEGYSVSREKKERFSLILESASTNQTSMYLCASSYDNSPLHFGNGTRLTVT.